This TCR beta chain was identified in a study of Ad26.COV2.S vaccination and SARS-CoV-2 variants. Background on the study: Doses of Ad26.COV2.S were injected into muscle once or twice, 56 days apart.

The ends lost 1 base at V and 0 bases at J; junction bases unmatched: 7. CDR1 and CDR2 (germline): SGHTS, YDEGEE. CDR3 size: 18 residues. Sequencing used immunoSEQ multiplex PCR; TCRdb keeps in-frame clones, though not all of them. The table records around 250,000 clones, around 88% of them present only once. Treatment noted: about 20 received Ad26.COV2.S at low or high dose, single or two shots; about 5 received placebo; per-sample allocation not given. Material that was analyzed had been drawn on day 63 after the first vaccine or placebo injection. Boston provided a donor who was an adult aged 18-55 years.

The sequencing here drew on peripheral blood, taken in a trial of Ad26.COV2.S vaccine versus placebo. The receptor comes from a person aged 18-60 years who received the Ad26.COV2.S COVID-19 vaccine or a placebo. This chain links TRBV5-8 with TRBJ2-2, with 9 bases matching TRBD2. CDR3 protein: CASSLRIAGDPNTGELFF. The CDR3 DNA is TGTGCCAGCAGCTTGCGGATAGCGGGGGACCCGAACACCGGGGAGCTGTTTTTT.